The 10 T cell receptor beta chains given below trace back to one sample, sequenced in a study of cytomegalovirus exposure and HLA in healthy donors. Clones were sequenced by immunoSEQ multiplex PCR, and TCRdb holds only the in-frame ones, with some missing. The sample holds roughly 140,000 clones, approximately 90% seen once. The source material was PBMCs. These receptor sequences come from a man younger than 35 in good health and CMV-seronegative.

The chain links TRBV19 to TRBJ2-7, with 12 bases identical to TRBD2. Germline V gene sequence: CDR1 LNHDA, CDR2 SQIVND (reference sequence). With V trimmed by 9 bases and J by 5 bases, 5 bases remained unmatched. This CDR3 has 13 amino acids. The DNA for the CDR3 is TGTGCCAGCCGACTAGCGGGGGATAACGAGCAGTACTTC. Translating gives CASRLAGDNEQYF. The complete variable domain, with remaining parts taken from reference TRBV19 and TRBJ2-7, reads DGGITQSPKYLFRKEGQNVTLSCEQNLNHDAMYWYRQDPGQGLRLIYYSQIVNDFQKGDIAEGYSVSREKKESFPLTVTSAQKNPTAFYLCASRLAGDNEQYFGPGTRLTVT.

This rearrangement joins TRBV5-6 to TRBJ2-7, with D perhaps matching TRBD1 (6 bases). The CDR3 covers 13 residues. V gave up 0 bases and J gave up 4 bases, with 8 bases separating them. The germline V gene has CDR1 SGHDT and CDR2 YYEEEE. CDR3 DNA: TGTGCCAGCAGCTTGGGCACAGGGTACGAGCAGTACGTC. It yields the protein CASSLGTGYEQYV.

The rearrangement links TRBV5-1 to TRBJ2-1; D is undetermined. Trimming stripped 0 bases from V and 0 bases from J, with 4 bases between. Germline lookup yields CDR1 SGHRS and CDR2 YFSETQ. This CDR3 contains 14 residues. CDR3 coding DNA: TGCGCCAGCAGCTTGGGCGTCTCCTACAATGAGCAGTTCTTC. It is translated as CASSLGVSYNEQFF.

V gene TRBV25-1 combines with J gene TRBJ2-7, with 7 bases aligning to TRBD1. CDR1 and CDR2 from the germline V gene are MGHDK and SYGVNS. The CDR3 length is 13 residues. The V segment lost 6 bases and the J segment 2 bases; nucleotides outside the gene matches: 4. CDR3 amino acids: CASSSTGTYEQYF. The CDR3 coding sequence is TGTGCCAGCAGCTCGACAGGGACCTACGAGCAGTACTTC.

This rearrangement joins TRBV21-1 to TRBJ2-7; the table's D call TRBD2 went unverified against the DNA. TRBV21-1 represents a pseudogene. The CDR3 runs 22 residues. The CDR3 DNA sequence: TGTGCCAGCAGCAAAGCGCTTTGGAGGGGTAGCGGGGCCCTAAATTCGAACTACGAGCAGTACGTC. This sequence encodes CASSKALWRGSGALNSNYEQYV.

The chain joins TRBV7-8 to TRBJ2-7; 8 nucleotides match TRBD1. From germline, CDR1 is SGHVS and CDR2 FQNEAQ. This CDR3 region has 18 residues. V lost 1 base and J lost 0; bases outside the gene matches: 11. CDR3 DNA: TGTGCCAGCAGCTTAGGTGGGCAGGGGGCTTCTAGCTCCTACGAGCAGTACTTC. Residues: CASSLGGQGASSSYEQYF. Supplemented by reference TRBV7-8 and TRBJ2-7, the full variable domain reads GAGVSQSPRYKVAKRGQDVALRCDPISGHVSLFWYQQALGQGPEFLTYFQNEAQLDKSGLPSDRFFAERPEGSVSTLKIQRTQQEDSAVYLCASSLGGQGASSSYEQYFGPGTRLTVT.

The chain has TRBV30 and TRBJ2-4; TRBD1 matches 8 bases. There are 16 residues in the CDR3. J lost 3 bases, V lost 1 base, and 8 bases had no gene match. Germline V lookup: CDR1 GTSNPN, CDR2 SVGIG (reference sequence). CDR3 nucleotides: TGTGCCTGGAGTGCACCAGGGGGCTGGGGCAAAAACATTCAGTACTTC. Translated: CAWSAPGGWGKNIQYF.

The V and J genes are TRBV25-1 and TRBJ1-2; 8 nucleotides agree with TRBD1. The CDR3 runs to 12 residues. From germline, CDR1 is MGHDK and CDR2 SYGVNS. V shed 10 bases and J 6 bases; nucleotides not matched to a gene: 7. CDR3 bases: TGTGCCACCAGGACAGGGCGAGATGGCTACACCTTC. Encoded protein: CATRTGRDGYTF.

This chain uses TRBV7-3 with TRBJ1-2; maybe TRBD1 (6 bases). V lost 4 bases, J lost 3 bases, and 18 bases lay in between. Germline V gene data show CDR1 as SGHTA and CDR2 as FQGTGA. This CDR3 comprises 16 residues. CDR3 region: CASSSGQKGPYYGYTF. The CDR3 DNA follows: TGTGCCAGCAGCTCCGGACAGAAAGGGCCCTACTATGGCTACACCTTC. Drawing the rest from reference TRBV7-3 and TRBJ1-2, the complete variable domain is GAGVSQTPSNKVTEKGKYVELRCDPISGHTALYWYRQSLGQGPEFLIYFQGTGAADDSGLPNDRFFAVRPEGSVSTLKIQRTERGDSAVYLCASSSGQKGPYYGYTFGSGTRLTVV.

This sequence joins TRBV6-1 and TRBJ2-1; no definite D call. The V gene's germline CDR1 is MNHNS and CDR2 SASEGT. V was pared by 5 bases and J by 8 bases, with 22 bases between. This CDR3 spans 16 amino acids. CDR3 sequence (DNA): TGTGCCAGCAGTCAAGAGCTACAGATCTCGGCACATGAGCAGTTCTTC. It codes for CASSQELQISAHEQFF.